A selection of T cell receptor beta chains follows, all from one sample in a study of OX40 agonist ivuxolimab in advanced cancers. Only in-frame clones appear in the TCRdb table, and some are missing; sequencing was by immunoSEQ multiplex PCR. Here the sample spans under 20,000 clones, 79% being singletons. The material sequenced was CD4+ or CD8+ T cells sorted from blood, taken in a trial of the OX40 agonist ivuxolimab. These receptors were obtained from an adult with an advanced solid tumor such as melanoma, head and neck, liver or kidney cancer. Each CDR3 is given with its conserved first and last residue. The D gene is left open where the match is weak. Size values are once, few and many counts, or a class for expanded clones, and some rows have none.

D: NA; size: NA; V: TRBV16; J: TRBJ2-7; CDR3: CASSQYPASEQYF; DNA: TGTGCCAGCAGCCAATACCCCGCCTCCGAGCAGTACTTC
D: NA; size: NA; V: TRBV5-1; J: TRBJ2-7; CDR3: CASSLGDGLYEQYF; DNA: TGCGCCAGCAGCTTGGGGGACGGACTCTACGAGCAGTACTTC
D: NA; size: NA; V: TRBV7-2; J: TRBJ1-2; CDR3: CASSLVIGSGHNYGYTF; DNA: TGTGCCAGCAGCTTAGTTATCGGTTCGGGGCATAACTATGGCTACACCTTC
D: NA; size: NA; V: TRBV14; J: TRBJ1-2; CDR3: CASSLGTGWGYTF; DNA: TGTGCCAGCAGCCTGGGGACTGGCTGGGGCTACACCTTC
D: NA; size: NA; V: TRBV19; J: TRBJ2-7; CDR3: CASSPFGGTYEQYF; DNA: TGTGCCAGTAGTCCCTTTGGCGGGACCTACGAGCAGTACTTC
D: NA; size: NA; V: TRBV2; J: TRBJ2-7; CDR3: CASRLSHSYEQYF; DNA: TGTGCCAGCAGACTCAGTCACTCCTACGAGCAGTACTTC
D: NA; size: NA; V: TRBV6-5; J: TRBJ2-5; CDR3: CASSSYGQQETQYF; DNA: TGTGCCAGCAGTTCCTATGGACAGCAAGAGACCCAGTACTTC
D: NA; size: NA; V: TRBV5-1; J: TRBJ2-7; CDR3: CASSSGDGEGEQYF; DNA: TGCGCCAGCAGCTCGGGGGATGGGGAAGGCGAGCAGTACTTC
D: NA; size: few; V: TRBV2; J: TRBJ2-7; CDR3: CASKGREQYF; DNA: TGTGCCAGCAAAGGGCGTGAGCAGTACTTC
D: TRBD1; size: NA; V: TRBV23-1; J: TRBJ1-2; CDR3: CASSQSRTGRGDYGYTF; DNA: TGCGCCAGCAGTCAATCCCGGACAGGGCGGGGGGACTATGGCTACACCTTC
D: TRBD1; size: NA; V: TRBV27; J: TRBJ2-7; CDR3: CASSFQGASYEQYF; DNA: TGTGCCAGCAGTTTTCAGGGGGCCTCCTACGAGCAGTACTTC
D: TRBD1; size: NA; V: TRBV30; J: TRBJ1-3; CDR3: CAWGQESSGNTIYF; DNA: TGTGCCTGGGGACAGGAGTCCTCTGGAAACACCATATATTTT
D: TRBD2; size: NA; V: TRBV5-1; J: TRBJ2-7; CDR3: CASSLTGLANEQYF; DNA: TGCGCCAGCAGCTTAACGGGACTAGCTAACGAGCAGTACTTC
D: TRBD1; size: NA; V: TRBV5-6; J: TRBJ2-1; CDR3: CASSSQGGVYNEQFF; DNA: TGTGCCAGCAGCTCACAGGGGGGAGTCTACAATGAGCAGTTCTTC
D: TRBD1; size: NA; V: TRBV28; J: TRBJ2-3; CDR3: CASSLPLIRTGPTDTQYF; DNA: TGTGCCAGCAGTTTACCTTTAATACGGACAGGGCCAACAGATACGCAGTATTTT
D: NA; size: few; V: TRBV14; J: TRBJ2-7; CDR3: CASSQDLEGYEQYF; DNA: TGTGCCAGCAGCCAAGATCTAGAGGGTTACGAGCAGTACTTC
D: NA; size: NA; V: TRBV27; J: TRBJ1-2; CDR3: CASRSPQGANYGYTF; DNA: TGTGCCAGCAGGTCTCCCCAGGGAGCTAACTATGGCTACACCTTC
D: TRBD2; size: NA; V: TRBV29-1; J: TRBJ2-7; CDR3: CSVVFAAGYEQYF; DNA: TGCAGCGTTGTTTTCGCAGCGGGGTACGAGCAGTACTTC
D: NA; size: NA; V: TRBV2; J: TRBJ2-7; CDR3: CASSVMGSYEQYF; DNA: TGTGCCAGCAGTGTTATGGGAAGCTACGAGCAGTACTTC
D: NA; size: NA; V: TRBV7-9; J: TRBJ2-2; CDR3: CASSLEGAGRLTGELFF; DNA: TGTGCCAGCAGCTTAGAGGGCGCAGGGAGGCTCACCGGGGAGCTGTTTTTT
D: NA; size: NA; V: TRBV13; J: TRBJ2-7; CDR3: CASSLDSSYEQYF; DNA: TGTGCCAGCAGCTTAGACAGCTCCTACGAGCAGTACTTC
D: NA; size: NA; V: TRBV6-5; J: TRBJ2-3; CDR3: CASSLTGATDTQYF; DNA: TGTGCCAGCAGTTTGACGGGGGCCACAGATACGCAGTATTTT
D: NA; size: NA; V: TRBV29-1; J: TRBJ1-1; CDR3: CSVEDPRLDLPEAFF; DNA: TGCAGCGTTGAAGATCCGAGATTGGACCTCCCTGAAGCTTTCTTT
D: NA; size: once; V: TRBV6-5; J: TRBJ1-2; CDR3: CASSLSITYGYTF; DNA: TGTGCCAGCAGTTTGTCTATTACCTATGGCTACACCTTC
D: TRBD2; size: NA; V: TRBV9; J: TRBJ2-3; CDR3: CASSVGTSGGGTDTQYF; DNA: TGTGCCAGCAGCGTAGGAACTAGCGGGGGTGGGACAGATACGCAGTATTTT
D: NA; size: NA; V: TRBV7-9; J: TRBJ1-4; CDR3: CASSYGGSNEKLFF; DNA: TGTGCCAGCAGCTATGGGGGATCTAATGAAAAACTGTTTTTT